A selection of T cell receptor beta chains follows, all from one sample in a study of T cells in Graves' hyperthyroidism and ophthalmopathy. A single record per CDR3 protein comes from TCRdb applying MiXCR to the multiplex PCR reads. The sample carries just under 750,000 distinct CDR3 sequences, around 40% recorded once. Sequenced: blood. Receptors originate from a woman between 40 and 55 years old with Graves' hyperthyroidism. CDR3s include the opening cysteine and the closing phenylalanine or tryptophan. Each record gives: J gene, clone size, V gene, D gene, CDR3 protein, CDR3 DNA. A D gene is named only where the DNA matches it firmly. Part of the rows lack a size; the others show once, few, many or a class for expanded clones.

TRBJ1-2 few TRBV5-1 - CASSLVGGSLPYGYTF TGCGCCAGCAGCTTGGTCGGGGGCAGTTTGCCCTATGGCTACACCTTC
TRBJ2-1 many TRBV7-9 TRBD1 CASSLTGTGSREQFF TGTGCCAGCAGCTTAACCGGGACAGGTTCGAGAGAGCAGTTCTTC
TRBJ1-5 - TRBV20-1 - CSATVGVGNQPRHF -
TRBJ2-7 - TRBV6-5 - CASSSLPGINYEQYF TGTGCCAGCAGTTCGCTCCCGGGAATCAACTACGAGCAGTACTTC
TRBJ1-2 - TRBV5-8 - CASIPIGGKYGYTF TGTGCCAGCATTCCGATAGGGGGGAAATATGGCTACACCTTC
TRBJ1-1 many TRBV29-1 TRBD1 CSVERPGGNTEAFF TGCAGCGTTGAACGGCCAGGGGGGAACACTGAAGCTTTCTTT
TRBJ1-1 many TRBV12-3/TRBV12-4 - CASRTDGNTEAFF TGTGCCAGCAGAACCGACGGGAACACTGAAGCTTTCTTT
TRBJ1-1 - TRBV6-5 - CASSQPTGFPEAFF TGTGCCAGCAGCCAACCCACAGGGTTTCCTGAAGCTTTCTTT
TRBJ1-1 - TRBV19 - CASIPSGDAYSEAFF TGTGCCAGTATTCCATCAGGGGACGCGTATTCCGAAGCTTTCTTT
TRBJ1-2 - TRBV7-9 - CASSSDTQNYGYTF TGTGCCAGCAGCTCGGACACGCAAAACTATGGCTACACCTTC
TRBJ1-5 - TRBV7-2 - CASSHGGYSDQPQHF TGTGCCAGCAGCCATGGGGGATATTCGGATCAGCCCCAGCATTTT
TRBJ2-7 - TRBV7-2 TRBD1 CASSPSGTAYERYF TGTGCCAGCAGCCCCTCCGGGACAGCCTACGAGCGGTACTTC
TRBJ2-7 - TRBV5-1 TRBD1 CASSGTEPVSYEQYF TGCGCCAGCAGCGGGACAGAACCCGTCTCCTACGAGCAGTACTTC
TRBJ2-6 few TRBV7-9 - CASSLDTSISGANVLTF TGTGCCAGCAGCTTAGACACATCCATCTCTGGGGCCAACGTCCTGACTTTC
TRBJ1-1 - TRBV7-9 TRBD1 CASSQGTGGAFF TGTGCCAGCAGCCAAGGAACAGGGGGAGCTTTCTTT
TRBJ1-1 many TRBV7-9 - CASSLDMMNTEAFF TGTGCCAGCAGCTTGGACATGATGAACACTGAAGCTTTCTTT
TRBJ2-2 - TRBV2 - CASTPGQNTGELFF TGTGCCAGCACACCGGGACAGAACACCGGGGAGCTGTTTTTT
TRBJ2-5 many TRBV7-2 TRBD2 CASSGGGHQETQYF TGTGCCAGCAGCGGCGGGGGGCACCAAGAGACCCAGTACTTC
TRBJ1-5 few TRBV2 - CASSPPTAYSNQPQHF TGTGCCAGCAGTCCCCCGACAGCTTATAGCAATCAGCCCCAGCATTTT
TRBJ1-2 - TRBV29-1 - CRLAYVDYGYTF TGCAGACTTGCTTATGTTGACTATGGCTACACCTTC
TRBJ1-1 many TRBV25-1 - CASSENKAEAFF TGTGCCAGCAGTGAAAATAAGGCTGAAGCTTTCTTT
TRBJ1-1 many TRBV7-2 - CASSSPGGAFF TGTGCCAGCAGCTCCCCCGGGGGAGCTTTCTTT
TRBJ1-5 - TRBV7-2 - CASSQAGPTNQPQHF TGCGCCAGCAGCCAAGCCGGGCCGACAAATCAGCCCCAGCATTTT
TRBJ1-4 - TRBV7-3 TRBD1 CASSCRGQVLEKLFF TGTGCCAGCAGCTGCAGGGGACAGGTTCTTGAAAAACTGTTTTTT
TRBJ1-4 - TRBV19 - CASSMRQSGEKLFF TGTGCCAGTAGTATGAGGCAGAGCGGGGAAAAACTGTTTTTT
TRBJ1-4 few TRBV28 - CASTGFTGKLFF TGTGCCAGTACCGGCTTCACGGGAAAACTGTTTTTT
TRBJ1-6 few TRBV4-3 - CASSPNHLHLSYNSPLHF TGCGCCAGCAGCCCAAATCATCTTCACCTCTCCTATAATTCACCCCTCCACTTT
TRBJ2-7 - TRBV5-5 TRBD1 CASSLRQGEREVDEQYF TGTGCCAGCAGCCTACGACAGGGGGAGCGGGAAGTTGACGAGCAGTACTTC
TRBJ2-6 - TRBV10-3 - CAISRTDLTF TGTGCCATCAGCCGGACGGATCTGACTTTC
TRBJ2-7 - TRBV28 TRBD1 CASSLAQGNEQYF TGTGCCAGCAGTTTGGCACAGGGGAACGAGCAGTACTTC
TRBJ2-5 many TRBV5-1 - CASSYGGRETQYF TGCGCCAGCAGCTACGGGGGCAGAGAGACCCAGTACTTC
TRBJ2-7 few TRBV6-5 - CASSGGSAFYEQYF TGTGCCAGCAGTGGGGGTTCAGCGTTCTACGAGCAGTACTTC
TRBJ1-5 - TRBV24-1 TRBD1 CATSETGQNQPQHF TGTGCCACCAGTGAGACAGGGCAGAATCAGCCCCAGCATTTT
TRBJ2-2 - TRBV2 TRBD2 CATRVASGNTGELFF TGTGCCACCCGAGTTGCTAGCGGGAACACCGGGGAGCTGTTTTTT
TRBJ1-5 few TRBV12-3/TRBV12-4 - CASSFLGWGDQPQHF TGTGCCAGCAGTTTTCTGGGATGGGGCGATCAGCCCCAGCATTTT
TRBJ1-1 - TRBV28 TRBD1 CASSWGTGVSTEAFF TGTGCCAGCAGCTGGGGGACAGGCGTGAGCACTGAAGCTTTCTTT
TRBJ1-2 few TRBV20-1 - CSARDPVGLSYRYTF TGCAGTGCTAGAGATCCGGTGGGGCTTTCGTACCGCTACACCTTC
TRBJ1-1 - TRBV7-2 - CASSLEVGMTEAFF TGTGCCAGCAGCTTAGAGGTGGGGATGACTGAAGCTTTCTTT
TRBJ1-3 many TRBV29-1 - CSGVEGNTIYF TGCAGCGGAGTGGAGGGAAACACCATATATTTT
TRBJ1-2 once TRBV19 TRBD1 CASSRRQGDYGYTF TGTGCCAGTAGCCGGCGACAGGGTGACTATGGCTACACCTTC
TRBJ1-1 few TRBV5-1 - CASSPDGRTNTEAFF TGCGCCAGCAGCCCGGATGGACGGACTAACACTGAAGCTTTCTTT
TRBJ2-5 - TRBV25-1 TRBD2 CASSQQGLAGKETQYF TGTGCCAGCAGTCAACAGGGGCTAGCGGGGAAAGAGACCCAGTACTTC
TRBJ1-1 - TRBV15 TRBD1 CATSRDRDLNTEAFF TGTGCCACCAGCAGGGACAGGGACTTGAACACTGAAGCTTTCTTT
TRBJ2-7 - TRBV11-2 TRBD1 CASSLAPGGVYEQYF TGTGCCAGCAGCTTAGCTCCAGGGGGCGTCTACGAGCAGTACTTC
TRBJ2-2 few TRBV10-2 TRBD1 CASSDHRGQGKSGELFF TGCGCCAGCAGTGATCACCGGGGACAGGGGAAGTCCGGGGAGCTGTTTTTT
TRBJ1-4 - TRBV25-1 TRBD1 CASSEFGDRDEKLFF TGTGCCAGCAGTGAATTCGGGGACAGGGACGAAAAACTGTTTTTT
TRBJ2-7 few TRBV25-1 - CASRESGSSYEQYF TGTGCCAGCAGGGAGAGCGGTTCCTCCTACGAGCAGTACTTC
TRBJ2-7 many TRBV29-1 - CSVAPTTPYEQYF TGCAGCGTTGCTCCGACCACCCCGTACGAGCAGTACTTC
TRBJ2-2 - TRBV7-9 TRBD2 CASSSGSLNTGELFF TGTGCCAGCAGTAGCGGGAGCCTTAACACCGGGGAGCTGTTTTTT
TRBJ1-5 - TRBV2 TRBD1 CASSGLGTDQPQHF TGTGCCAGCAGTGGGCTCGGGACAGATCAGCCCCAGCATTTT
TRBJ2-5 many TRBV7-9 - CASSRTKETQYF TGTGCCAGCAGCCGAACCAAAGAGACCCAGTACTTC
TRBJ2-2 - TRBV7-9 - CASSPQGTVSGELFF TGTGCCAGCAGCCCACAAGGAACAGTTTCTGGGGAGCTGTTTTTT
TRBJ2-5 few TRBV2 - CASTEDGRTQYF TGTGCCAGCACCGAGGACGGGAGGACCCAGTACTTC
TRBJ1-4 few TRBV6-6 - CASRTTQGATNEKLFF TGTGCCAGCAGAACTACACAGGGCGCAACTAATGAAAAACTGTTTTTT
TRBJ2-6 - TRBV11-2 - CASRGMTVSSGANVLTF TGTGCCAGCAGAGGAATGACAGTCAGCTCTGGGGCCAACGTCCTGACTTTC